Below are 2 T cell receptor beta chains sequenced from a single sample in a study of T cell responses to AZD1222 COVID-19 vaccine. Clones were sequenced by immunoSEQ multiplex PCR, and TCRdb holds only the in-frame ones, with some missing. This table holds about 120,000 clones, around 94% found once. Sequenced here: peripheral blood, sampled 28 days after the second AZD1222 dose. Receptors originate from an adult who received the AZD1222 COVID-19 vaccine.

The rearrangement uses TRBV6-5 and TRBJ1-1; 7 bases line up with TRBD1. The V segment lost 6 bases and the J segment 4 bases; nucleotides outside the gene matches: 8. CDR1 and CDR2 (germline): MNHEY, SVGAGI. This CDR3 comprises 14 residues. The CDR3 reads CASSTWDSPTEAFF. The CDR3 nucleotides are TGTGCCAGCAGCACCTGGGACAGCCCCACTGAAGCTTTCTTT.

V gene TRBV2 combines with J gene TRBJ2-5; D is undetermined. Per germline, CDR1 SNHLY and CDR2 FYNNEI. With 7 bases removed from V and 5 bases from J, the gap between germline ends came to 11 bases. The CDR3 is 12 amino acids. In DNA, the CDR3 is TGTGCCAGCACTCGAGGTTGGGAGACCCAGTACTTC. The encoded protein is CASTRGWETQYF.